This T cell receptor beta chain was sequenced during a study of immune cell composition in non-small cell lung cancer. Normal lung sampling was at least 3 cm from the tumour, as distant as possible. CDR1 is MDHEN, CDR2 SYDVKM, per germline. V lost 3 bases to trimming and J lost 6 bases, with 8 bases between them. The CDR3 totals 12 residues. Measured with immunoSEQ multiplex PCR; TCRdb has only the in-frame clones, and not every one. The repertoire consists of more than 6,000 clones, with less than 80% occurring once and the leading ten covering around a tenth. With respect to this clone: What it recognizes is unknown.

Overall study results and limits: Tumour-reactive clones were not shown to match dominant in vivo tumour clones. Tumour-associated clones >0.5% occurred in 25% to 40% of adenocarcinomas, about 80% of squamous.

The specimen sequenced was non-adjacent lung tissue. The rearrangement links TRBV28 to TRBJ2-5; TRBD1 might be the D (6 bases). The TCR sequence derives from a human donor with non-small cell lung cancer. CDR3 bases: TGTGCCAGCAGTTTCAGGGGCCAGACCCAGTACTTC. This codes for CASSFRGQTQYF.